Many counts were recorded for the clone carrying this TCR beta chain. The sample originates from a study of T-cell memory formation after mild COVID-19. Trimming pared 4 bases from V and 0 bases from J, leaving 10 bases between. CDR3 size: 13 residues. Germline loops: CDR1 DFQATT, CDR2 SNEGSKA (reference sequence). TCRdb itself ran the 5' RACE reads through MiXCR, one entry per CDR3 protein. The table has about 560,000 distinct CDR3 sequences, roughly 20% seen once. This chain joins TRBV20-1 and TRBJ2-7; D may be TRBD1 (6 bases). Specimen: PBMCs or a T cell subset sorted from them (not recorded which). The receptor was derived from an adult woman who had mild COVID-19 (a few samples of this study predate the infection). Cell type and time point are not known. The CDR3: CSATQDSSYEQYF. DNA of the CDR3: TGCAGTGCTACCCAGGACAGCTCCTACGAGCAGTACTTC.